The next 9 T cell receptor beta chains were all read from a single sample in a study of blood T cell repertoires in COVID-19. Measured with immunoSEQ multiplex PCR; TCRdb has only the in-frame clones, and not every one. Among over 120,000 clones listed, around 86% were seen once. The sequenced sample consisted of peripheral blood. These receptors were taken from a human donor in a cohort sampled during active COVID-19.

CDR3 nucleotide sequence: TGTGCCAGTACGGAGGGAGTAACGGGTCTTAGATCCTACGAGCAGTACTTC. It translates to CASTEGVTGLRSYEQYF. The chain employs TRBV7-8 and TRBJ2-7; possible D gene TRBD2, 6 bases. This CDR3 has 17 amino acids. The ends were cut back, 9 bases at V and 1 base at J, with 25 bases in the middle. Germline loops: CDR1 SGHVS, CDR2 FQNEAQ. Together with reference TRBV7-8 and TRBJ2-7, the CDR3 gives the full variable domain: GAGVSQSPRYKVAKRGQDVALRCDPISGHVSLFWYQQALGQGPEFLTYFQNEAQLDKSGLPSDRFFAERPEGSVSTLKIQRTQQEDSAVYLCASTEGVTGLRSYEQYFGPGTRLTVT.

In its sample, this clone was seen once. The chain links TRBV24-1 to TRBJ2-7, with D possibly being TRBD1 (6 bases). This CDR3 region has 14 residues. Germline loops: CDR1 KGHDR, CDR2 SFDVKD. V gave up 4 bases and J gave up 5 bases, with 14 bases separating them. The CDR3 reads CATSDPGTNNEQYF. CDR3 bases: TGTGCCACCAGTGACCCCGGGACAAACAACGAGCAGTACTTC.

This rearrangement joins TRBV18 to TRBJ2-7; 7 bases fit TRBD1. Germline V gene sequence: CDR1 KGHSH, CDR2 LQKENI. The CDR3 is 16 residues long. The trim removed 2 bases at V and 0 bases at J, leaving 7 bases unmatched. CDR3 DNA: TGTGCCAGCTCACCATACCTGACAGGGAGCTCCTACGAGCAGTACTTC. The encoded protein is CASSPYLTGSSYEQYF.

The chain is built from TRBV5-4 and TRBJ1-2; 7 positions agree with TRBD1. The CDR3 is 16 residues long. V dropped 1 base and J dropped 0; count of bases not matched to a gene: 6. CDR1 and CDR2 from the germline V gene are SGHNT and YYREEE (reference sequence). In DNA, the CDR3 is TGTGCCAGCAGCTTGTCTTCCGGGACAGCTAACTATGGCTACACCTTC. It specifies CASSLSSGTANYGYTF.

The rearrangement links TRBV2 to TRBJ1-5, with TRBD1 as a possible D gene (6 bases). Trimming removed 11 bases from V and 3 bases from J, with 17 bases in between. The CDR3 runs to 14 residues. Germline CDR1 SNHLY, CDR2 FYNNEI. CDR3 amino acids: CASPGAELNQPQHF. The CDR3 DNA sequence: TGTGCCTCACCAGGGGCCGAACTCAATCAGCCCCAGCATTTT.

The chain links TRBV10-3 to TRBJ2-7, with D perhaps matching TRBD1 (6 bases). Germline loops: CDR1 ENHRY, CDR2 SYGVKD. The CDR3 runs to 16 residues. Trimming pared 4 bases from V and 0 bases from J, leaving 16 bases between. The CDR3: CAISGAPGTSSYEQYF. As DNA, the CDR3 is TGTGCCATCAGTGGTGCCCCCGGGACATCCTCCTACGAGCAGTACTTC.

The J gene is TRBJ2-7, the V gene TRBV27; D possibly corresponds to TRBD1 (5 bases). The CDR3 runs 15 residues. Between the trimmed V and J ends, which lost 2 bases and 0 bases, there was a span of 11 bases. Germline V lookup: CDR1 MNHEY, CDR2 SMNVEV (reference sequence). The CDR3 coding sequence is TGTGCCAGCAGTTTAGTGGGGCCTAGCTCCTACGAGCAGTACTTC. This encodes CASSLVGPSSYEQYF.

The count of this clone is one. The rearrangement links TRBV21-1 to TRBJ1-6. TRBV21-1 is recorded as a pseudogene. The CDR3 sequence is 15 residues long. CDR3 residues: CASCHYWRDGSPLHF. CDR3 bases: TGTGCCAGCTGCCACTATTGGCGGGATGGTTCACCCCTCCACTTT.

The gene calls are TRBV21-1 and TRBJ1-5; the table's D call, TRBD1, has no DNA check behind it. TRBV21-1 is a recognized pseudogene. The CDR3 spans 20 residues. The CDR3 loop is CASSIPTPTSNTVSNQPQHF. CDR3 bases: TGTGCCAGCAGCATACCGACACCGACAAGTAACACTGTTAGCAATCAGCCCCAGCATTTT.